This T cell receptor (beta chain) is from a study of shared clonotypes between healthy human individuals. Naive CD8 cells lacked CD45RO and underwent positive selection for CCR7, leaving out terminally differentiated effector memory CD45RA+ cells. The germline V gene has CDR1 SEHNR and CDR2 FQNEAQ (reference sequence). CDR3 size: 15 residues. V lost 5 bases, J lost 1 base, and 3 bases stayed unmatched. Note on this clone: Antigen unknown.

The authors' processing: In the immunoSEQ data, sequences were junction-only and lacked quality scores, so filtering differed. Sequencing used immunoSEQ multiplex PCR; TCRdb keeps in-frame clones, though not all of them. That table furnishes V, J and clone size, whereas the DNA furnished D and trimming. The sample lists about 680,000 clones; just over 90% were seen once. Study-wide results and limits: Naive subsets usually exceeded memory subsets in estimated richness. Roughly 5% of naive CD4 clonotypes were common to a few donors. Exclusively blood specimens were collected; tissue repertoires likely differ.

The receptor was isolated from a man aged 25 to 45 in good health. V usage is TRBV7-9 and J usage is TRBJ2-2; 8 bases align to TRBD1. What was sequenced was naive CD8+ T cells sorted from blood. CDR3 loop: CASSPGTGNTGELFF. CDR3 DNA: TGTGCCAGCAGCCCTGGGACAGGGAACACCGGGGAGCTGTTTTTT.